A single sample is the source of the 17 T cell receptor beta chains below, sequenced in a study of cytomegalovirus exposure and HLA in healthy donors. Generated by immunoSEQ multiplex PCR, the TCRdb table keeps only in-frame clones and is missing some. The sample lists about 130,000 clones, 70% to 90% occurring once. Input material: PBMCs. The receptors originated from a woman in her 30s in good health and CMV-seropositive.

This clone was observed a single time. The V gene is TRBV5-1, the J gene TRBJ2-3; 8 bases are shared with TRBD2. The CDR3 sequence is 16 residues long. CDR1 and CDR2 from the germline V gene are SGHRS and YFSETQ. V was clipped by 1 base and J by 4 bases; unmatched bases: 8. The CDR3 coding sequence is TGCGCCAGCAGCTTGTGGGGATTGACTAGCGCAGATACGCAGTATTTT. Translating gives CASSLWGLTSADTQYF.

The chain links TRBV29-1 to TRBJ2-1; TRBD1 matches at 8 bases. Germline V gene lookup returns CDR1 SQVTM and CDR2 ANQGSEA. The CDR3 loop spans 14 amino acids. After removal of 7 bases from V and 0 bases from J, the junction contained 5 bases not matched to a gene. CDR3 protein: CSGQGAGSYNEQFF. The DNA for the CDR3 is TGCAGCGGTCAGGGGGCCGGCTCCTACAATGAGCAGTTCTTC.

CDR3 sequence (DNA): TGTGCGCTGGGGCGGTACACTGAAGCTTTCTTT. Amino acid sequence: CALGRYTEAFF. The chain has TRBV2 and TRBJ1-1; D is perhaps TRBD1 (5 bases). This CDR3 spans 11 amino acids. In germline, CDR1 is SNHLY, CDR2 FYNNEI.

The genes are TRBV6-9 and TRBJ2-1, with 9 bases aligning to TRBD2. The V and J ends lost 5 bases and 12 bases, in that order; junction bases with no gene match: 20. Germline-derived CDR1 and CDR2 are MNHGY and SVAAGI. The CDR3 extends over 17 amino acids. CDR3 coding DNA: TGTGCCAGCAGTGGATACCTACGAAAGCGGGGGGAAGCTTGGCAGTTCTTC. Residues: CASSGYLRKRGEAWQFF.

The J gene is TRBJ2-5, the V gene TRBV7-9, with D possibly matching TRBD2 (6 bases). This CDR3 contains 19 residues. Germline lookup yields CDR1 SEHNR and CDR2 FQNEAQ (reference sequence). Trimming took off 5 bases at V and 9 bases at J, with 34 bases between the two ends. The DNA for the CDR3 is TGTGCCAGCAGCAAGACCTCCATAACACCGTCGCGGACGGGAGATCCCCAGTACTTC. Translating it yields CASSKTSITPSRTGDPQYF.

J is TRBJ1-1 and V is TRBV6-6; D unresolved. V was cut by 2 bases and J by 4 bases, with 8 bases left in between. Germline assignment: CDR1 MNHNY and CDR2 SVGAGI (reference sequence). The CDR3 contains 13 residues. CDR3 nucleotide sequence: TGTGCCAGCAGTTACGTGCGAGGCACTGAAGCTTTCTTT. Encoded protein: CASSYVRGTEAFF.

The chain couples TRBV10-1 to TRBJ2-7, with 7 bases identical to TRBD2. CDR3 length equals 15 residues. Losses at the gene ends were 5 bases for V and 2 bases for J; bases not matched to a gene: 9. Germline-derived CDR1 and CDR2 are WNHNN and SYGVQD (reference sequence). CDR3 protein: CASSRGSGPTYEQYF. The DNA for the CDR3 is TGCGCCAGCAGTCGAGGTAGCGGGCCAACCTACGAGCAGTACTTC.

The J gene is TRBJ2-1, the V gene TRBV5-1; D perhaps matches TRBD1 (6 bases). CDR3 length equals 15 residues. V lost 3 bases and J lost 2, with 12 bases in between. Germline V gene sequence: CDR1 SGHRS, CDR2 YFSETQ. The CDR3 DNA reads as TGCGCCAGCAGCTCTGGATCAGGGGCCTACAATGAGCAGTTCTTC. It encodes CASSSGSGAYNEQFF.

The V gene is TRBV11-3, the J gene TRBJ2-7; the D is unclear. Trimming took 0 bases from V and 5 from J, leaving 14 bases between them. Germline V gene data show CDR1 as SGHNT and CDR2 as YENEEA. The CDR3 extends over 15 amino acids. CDR3 coding DNA: TGTGCCAGCAGCTTAGACCCCACCGGCAGGAACGAGCAGTACTTC. Encoded protein: CASSLDPTGRNEQYF.

A single count supports this clone. The chain links TRBV10-2 to TRBJ2-5; 7 bases match TRBD1. The CDR3 sequence is 13 residues long. Germline V lookup: CDR1 WSHSY, CDR2 SAAADI. V was pared by 6 bases and J by 1 base, with 2 bases of the junction left unmatched. The CDR3 spells CASRRQGQETQYF. For the CDR3, the DNA is TGCGCCAGCAGGAGACAGGGCCAAGAGACCCAGTACTTC.

The CDR3 protein is CASNYILPTSPPDTQYF. The DNA for the CDR3 is TGCGCCAGCAACTACATCCTGCCGACCTCCCCCCCAGATACGCAGTATTTT. The V and J genes are TRBV10-2 and TRBJ2-3, with D unclear. CDR3 size: 17 residues. Germline-derived CDR1 and CDR2 are WSHSY and SAAADI. Trimming took 7 bases from V and 4 from J, leaving 24 bases between them.

This sequence joins TRBV2 and TRBJ2-2; tentatively, D is TRBD2 (5 bases). There are 16 residues in the CDR3. Germline V lookup: CDR1 SNHLY, CDR2 FYNNEI. Trimming stripped 3 bases from V and 6 bases from J, with 17 bases between. The CDR3 loop is CASSEYRRSSAGELFF. In DNA, the CDR3 is TGTGCCAGCAGTGAGTATCGGAGGAGTTCTGCCGGGGAGCTGTTTTTT. Complete variable domain (other parts from reference TRBV2 and TRBJ2-2): EPEVTQTPSHQVTQMGQEVILRCVPISNHLYFYWYRQILGQKVEFLVSFYNNEISEKSEIFDDQFSVERPDGSNFTLKIRSTKLEDSAMYFCASSEYRRSSAGELFFGEGSRLTVL.

The chain has TRBV15 and TRBJ2-5, with D perhaps matching TRBD2 (5 bases). Germline CDR1 is LNHNV and CDR2 is YYDKDF (reference sequence). The V gene lost 6 bases and the J gene lost 5 bases, with 10 bases spanning the gap. This CDR3 spans 12 amino acids. CDR3 sequence reads: CATRGRRETQYF. CDR3 DNA: TGTGCCACCAGGGGGAGAAGGGAGACCCAGTACTTC. Supplemented by reference TRBV15 and TRBJ2-5, the full variable domain reads DAMVIQNPRYQVTQFGKPVTLSCSQTLNHNVMYWYQQKSSQAPKLLFHYYDKDFNNEADTPDNFQSRRPNTSFCFLDIRSPGLGDTAMYLCATRGRRETQYFGPGTRLLVL.

This clone was picked up one time. The gene calls are TRBV5-1 and TRBJ2-2; 9 nucleotides align to TRBD1. Germline V lookup: CDR1 SGHRS, CDR2 YFSETQ. Trimming removed 5 bases from V and 1 base from J; junction bases left unmatched: 6. The CDR3 extends over 16 amino acids. As DNA, the CDR3 is TGCGCCAGCAGTCAGAAGGGACAGGGGAACACCGGGGAGCTGTTTTTT. Residues: CASSQKGQGNTGELFF.

The rearrangement joins TRBV5-7 to TRBJ2-1; D is undetermined. TRBV5-7 is flagged as an ORF with uncertain function. The CDR3 contains 16 residues. V was cut by 3 bases and J by 0 bases, with 13 bases left in between. The CDR3: CASSSNGWYSYNEQFF. The CDR3, as DNA: TGTGCCAGCAGCTCGAACGGTTGGTACTCCTACAATGAGCAGTTCTTC.

The chain joins TRBV10-1 to TRBJ2-1, with TRBD2 identical over 11 bases. This CDR3 region has 15 residues. After removal of 2 bases from V and 4 bases from J, the junction contained 1 base not matched to a gene. Germline values: CDR1 WNHNN, CDR2 SYGVQD (reference sequence). CDR3 sequence: CASSELAGGYNEQFF. Written as DNA, the CDR3 is TGCGCCAGCAGTGAGCTAGCGGGAGGATACAATGAGCAGTTCTTC.

This rearrangement joins TRBV5-1 to TRBJ1-1; the match to TRBD1 covers 9 bases. V lost 0 bases and J lost 3; bases outside the gene matches: 9. In germline, CDR1 is SGHRS, CDR2 YFSETQ. The CDR3 contains 17 residues. CDR3 amino acids: CASSLEGQGIRDTEAFF. In nucleotides, the CDR3 is TGCGCCAGCAGCTTGGAAGGACAGGGGATAAGGGACACTGAAGCTTTCTTT.